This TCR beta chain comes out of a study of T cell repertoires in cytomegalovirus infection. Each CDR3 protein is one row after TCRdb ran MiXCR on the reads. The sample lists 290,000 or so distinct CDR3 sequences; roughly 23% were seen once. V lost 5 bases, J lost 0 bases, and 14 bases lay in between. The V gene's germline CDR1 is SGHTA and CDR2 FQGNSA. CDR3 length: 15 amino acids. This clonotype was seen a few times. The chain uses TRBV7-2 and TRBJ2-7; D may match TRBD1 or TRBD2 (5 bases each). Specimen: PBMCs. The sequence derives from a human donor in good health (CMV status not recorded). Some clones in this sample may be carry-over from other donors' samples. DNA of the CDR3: TGTGCCAGCAGCCCCCTCCCGGGGACCTCCTACGAGCAGTACTTC. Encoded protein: CASSPLPGTSYEQYF. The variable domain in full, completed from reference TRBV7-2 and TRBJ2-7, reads GAGVSQSPSNKVTEKGKDVELRCDPISGHTALYWYRQSLGQGLEFLIYFQGNSAPDKSGLPSDRFSAERTGGSVSTLTIQRTQQEDSAVYLCASSPLPGTSYEQYFGPGTRLTVT.